These 28 T cell receptor beta chains share one sample of origin, sequenced in a study of a mutant IDH1 vaccine in newly diagnosed glioma. The data were produced by immunoSEQ multiplex PCR, yet TCRdb's version contains in-frame clones alone and is incomplete. Altogether about 40,000 clones are present, roughly 92% being singletons, with the ten largest covering roughly 2.8%. These receptors have no known antigen. This sample's time point: week 5, during vaccination. One vaccine dose held 300 ug of mutant IDH1 20-mer peptide and came with topical imiquimod. Here the sequenced sample was PBMCs, taken from a glioma patient whose treatment included an IDH1 peptide vaccine. The receptors here all came from a man aged 45-60 years with glioma.

The V and J genes are TRBV30 and TRBJ2-6; D remains ambiguous. The germline CDR1 and CDR2 sequences are GTSNPN and SVGIG (reference sequence). CDR3 length equals 13 residues. Trimming stripped 2 bases from V and 4 bases from J, with 6 bases between. The CDR3 spells CAWSLLGANVLTF. DNA for the CDR3: TGTGCCTGGAGTTTGCTCGGGGCCAACGTCCTGACTTTC. Full variable domain (outside the CDR3, taken from reference TRBV30 and TRBJ2-6): SQTIHQWPATLVQPVGSPLSLECTVEGTSNPNLYWYRQAAGRGLQLLFYSVGIGQISSEVPQNLSASRPQDRQFILSSKKLLLSDSGFYLCAWSLLGANVLTFGAGSRLTVL.

CDR3 loop: CARGQGANGYTF. The CDR3 DNA sequence: TGTGCCAGAGGACAGGGGGCGAATGGCTACACCTTC. This chain joins TRBV2 and TRBJ1-2, with TRBD1 identical over 11 bases. The CDR3 runs to 12 residues. Germline V gene sequence: CDR1 SNHLY, CDR2 FYNNEI. J gave up 6 bases and V 9 bases, and 3 bases lay outside the gene matches.

V gene TRBV7-9 combines with J gene TRBJ2-1; TRBD1 matches at 7 bases. CDR1 and CDR2 (germline): SEHNR, FQNEAQ (reference sequence). V shed 5 bases and J 0 bases; nucleotides not matched to a gene: 13. This CDR3 has 18 amino acids. The CDR3 sequence: CASSDHGTVTLSYNEQFF. In DNA, the CDR3 is TGTGCCAGCAGCGATCACGGGACAGTTACTCTCTCCTACAATGAGCAGTTCTTC.

The CDR3 spells CASSIDHGGNQPQHF. The CDR3 nucleotides are TGTGCCAGTAGTATCGACCACGGGGGCAATCAGCCCCAGCATTTT. The rearrangement joins TRBV19 to TRBJ1-5; D gene uncertain. Germline V gene sequence: CDR1 LNHDA, CDR2 SQIVND (reference sequence). V was shortened by 3 bases and J by 2 bases, with 11 bases between the two germline ends. There are 15 residues in the CDR3.

The chain is built from TRBV9 and TRBJ2-1; D not certain. Germline CDR1 is SGDLS and CDR2 is YYNGEE. This CDR3 has 12 residues. V gave up 0 bases and J gave up 2 bases, with 0 bases separating them. The DNA of the CDR3 is TGTGCCAGCAGCGTAGCCTACAATGAGCAGTTCTTC. Amino acid sequence: CASSVAYNEQFF.

A note on this clone: A read error may produce the germline difference seen at one junction end. This chain links TRBV7-7 with TRBJ2-5; D gene unclear. This CDR3 has 15 residues. CDR1 SSHAT and CDR2 FNYEAQ come from the germline V gene (reference sequence). The CDR3 region has the DNA TGTGCTAGCAGTATCGGACGGACGTACCAAGAGACCCAGTACTTC. As protein: CASSIGRTYQETQYF.

The rearrangement uses TRBV5-1 and TRBJ2-1; D not resolved. The germline V gene encodes CDR1 SGHRS and CDR2 YFSETQ. Trimming removed 4 bases at V and 8 bases at J, with 13 bases between. The CDR3 extends over 13 amino acids. CDR3: CASSPARPDEQFF. CDR3 nucleotides: TGCGCCAGCAGCCCCGCGCGGCCGGATGAGCAGTTCTTC.

The chain joins TRBV7-6 to TRBJ2-1; the D is unclear. CDR1 is SGHVS, CDR2 FNYEAQ, per germline. V was cut by 4 bases and J by 4 bases, with 8 bases left in between. The CDR3 totals 13 residues. CDR3 in amino acids: CASSSLTYNEQFF. The CDR3 DNA follows: TGTGCCAGCAGCTCCCTAACATACAATGAGCAGTTCTTC. The full variable domain, in which reference TRBV7-6 and TRBJ2-1 provide the parts outside the CDR3, is GAGVSQSPRYKVTKRGQDVALRCDPISGHVSLYWYRQALGQGPEFLTYFNYEAQQDKSGLPNDRFSAERPEGSISTLTIQRTEQRDSAMYRCASSSLTYNEQFFGPGTRLTVL.

This clone has only one observation. The chain combines TRBV5-6 with TRBJ2-7, with D possibly being TRBD1 (5 bases). Looked up from germline, CDR1 is SGHDT and CDR2 is YYEEEE. Trimming pared 0 bases from V and 2 bases from J, leaving 9 bases between. The CDR3 runs to 14 residues. CDR3 in DNA: TGTGCCAGCAGCTTGGGGGCAGGGACCTACGAGCAGTACTTC. It translates to CASSLGAGTYEQYF.

Worth noting for this clone: One end of the junction is discordant with germline, which a read error may explain. The V call is TRBV7-7, the J call TRBJ2-7; D may be TRBD1 or TRBD2 (7 bases each). The CDR3 length is 18 residues. In germline, CDR1 is SSHAT, CDR2 FNYEAQ (reference sequence). CDR3: CASSLGAPGGAGAYEQYF. In DNA form, the CDR3 reads TGTGCTAGCAGCTTAGGTGCCCCAGGGGGGGCAGGGGCCTACGAGCAGTACTTC.

This sequence joins TRBV29-1 and TRBJ2-5; TRBD1 agrees at 8 bases. V was pared by 2 bases and J by 4 bases, with 6 bases of the junction left unmatched. The germline gives CDR1 SQVTM, CDR2 ANQGSEA. The CDR3 is 14 residues long. CDR3 nucleotide sequence: TGCAGCGTTGAACAGGGGGCAAAGGGAGAGACCCAGTACTTC. Its protein is CSVEQGAKGETQYF.

The V gene is TRBV27, the J gene TRBJ2-7, with 9 bases matching TRBD1. The germline gives CDR1 MNHEY, CDR2 SMNVEV (reference sequence). The CDR3 has 15 amino acids. Trimming took 3 bases from V and 0 from J; bases not matched to a gene: 3. The CDR3 sequence is CASSFTGGSSYEQYF. In DNA form, the CDR3 reads TGTGCCAGCAGTTTTACAGGGGGCAGCTCCTACGAGCAGTACTTC.

With regard to this clone: It is unclear where the CDR3 begins or ends on the DNA, so no DNA is shown, and the CDR3 is as TCRdb lists it. The chain recombines TRBV21-1 with TRBJ1-3; the table assigns TRBD1, which was not confirmed against the DNA. TRBV21-1 is described as a pseudogene. The CDR3 length is 15 residues, termini included. CDR3 residues: CASSKEVGLGNTIYF.

In this sample, this clone turned up once. J is TRBJ2-2 and V is TRBV6-1, with no clear D. The CDR3 has 16 amino acids. CDR1 and CDR2 (germline): MNHNS, SASEGT. V was shortened by 3 bases and J by 7 bases, with 18 bases between the two germline ends. The CDR3 nucleotides are TGTGCCAGCAGTGAGCGGTCTAGGGTCGAAAGCGGGGAGCTGTTTTTT. This encodes CASSERSRVESGELFF.

This clone has a handful of counts. The chain combines TRBV28 with TRBJ1-6; unclear D gene. Germline CDR1 reads MDHEN; CDR2 reads SYDVKM. Trimming pared 4 bases from V and 10 bases from J, leaving 17 bases between. The CDR3 spans 15 residues. The CDR3 protein is CASSSFGVFGSPLHF. DNA for the CDR3: TGTGCCAGCAGTTCATTCGGGGTTTTCGGCTCACCCCTCCACTTT.

V usage is TRBV29-1 and J usage is TRBJ1-1, with D perhaps matching TRBD1 (5 bases). The CDR3 spans 15 residues. Deletions cut 3 bases from V and 0 bases from J, with 14 bases between. The germline gives CDR1 SQVTM, CDR2 ANQGSEA. CDR3 loop: CSVDGKGGVNTEAFF. The CDR3 nucleotides read TGCAGCGTTGACGGGAAAGGAGGGGTGAACACTGAAGCTTTCTTT.

This clone was counted once. The junction departs from germline at one end; a sequencing error may be responsible. The rearrangement links TRBV2 to TRBJ1-3; D is unresolved. The CDR3 contains 12 residues. CDR1 is SNHLY, CDR2 FYNNEI, per germline. The CDR3 loop reads CASSLGEMGINF. CDR3 nucleotides: TGTGCCAGCAGTCTCGGAGAAATGGGAATTAATTTT.

This chain uses TRBV27 with TRBJ1-2; D remains unclear. The CDR3 covers 14 residues. CDR1 MNHEY and CDR2 SMNVEV come from the germline V gene (reference sequence). V dropped 6 bases and J dropped 7 bases, with 18 bases sitting between them. CDR3 amino acids: CASREVGDQVGYTF. The CDR3, as DNA: TGTGCCAGCAGAGAGGTGGGCGATCAAGTTGGCTACACCTTC.

The chain recombines TRBV5-6 with TRBJ2-7; D perhaps matches TRBD2 (7 bases). V lost 3 bases and J 5 bases, leaving 21 bases between the germline ends. The germline V gene has CDR1 SGHDT and CDR2 YYEEEE. The CDR3 spans 16 residues. The CDR3 reads CASSSQRGGGFDEQYF. The CDR3 DNA is TGTGCCAGCAGCTCGCAAAGGGGGGGCGGGTTCGACGAGCAGTACTTC.

CDR3 protein: CASSLKDWDYGYTF. Here the CDR3 DNA reads TGTGCCAGCAGCTTAAAGGACTGGGACTATGGCTACACCTTC. The chain has TRBV11-2 and TRBJ1-2; D is ambiguous. CDR1 and CDR2 from the germline V gene are SGHAT and FQNNGV. V lost 2 bases and J lost 3, with 10 bases in between. There are 14 residues in the CDR3.

This sequence joins TRBV4-2 and TRBJ2-7; possibly TRBD1 or TRBD2 for D (5 bases each). Between the trimmed V and J ends, which lost 8 bases and 7 bases, there was a span of 21 bases. The CDR3 totals 14 residues. Per the germline V gene, CDR1 is LGHNA and CDR2 is YNFKEQ. The CDR3 nucleotides read TGTGCCAGCTCCTCCGGGGACCCCGGCTGGGAGCAGTACTTC. Its translation: CASSSGDPGWEQYF.

The chain has TRBV5-4 and TRBJ2-5, with 7 bases identical to TRBD1. V dropped 2 bases and J dropped 0; count of bases not matched to a gene: 1. The V gene's germline CDR1 is SGHNT and CDR2 YYREEE (reference sequence). CDR3 length: 14 residues. The CDR3 sequence: CASSFDRDQETQYF. CDR3 sequence (DNA): TGTGCCAGCAGCTTCGACAGGGACCAAGAGACCCAGTACTTC.

The V call is TRBV6-6, the J call TRBJ1-6; 8 bases are shared with TRBD1. Germline V CDR1 and CDR2: MNHNY, SVGAGI (reference sequence). This CDR3 comprises 13 residues. After removal of 5 bases from V and 9 bases from J, the junction contained 3 bases not matched to a gene. The CDR3: CASSRQGSSPLHF. The CDR3, as DNA: TGTGCCAGCAGTAGACAGGGGAGTTCACCCCTCCACTTT.

V and J are TRBV5-4 and TRBJ2-7; D perhaps matches TRBD2 (5 bases). Germline V lookup: CDR1 SGHNT, CDR2 YYREEE (reference sequence). This CDR3 contains 15 residues. V lost 4 bases and J lost 3, with 17 bases in between. The CDR3 DNA is TGTGCCAGCAGCCCCCCGGCTAGCTCGGGCTACGAGCAGTACTTC. Amino acids: CASSPPASSGYEQYF.

This clone was picked up one time. This sequence joins TRBV19 and TRBJ1-5; D gene ambiguous. From germline, CDR1 is LNHDA and CDR2 SQIVND (reference sequence). The CDR3 is made up of 15 amino acids. The V gene lost 7 bases and the J gene lost 0 bases, with 13 bases spanning the gap. The chain's CDR3 is CASKARGYSNQPQHF. Here the CDR3 DNA reads TGTGCCAGTAAGGCTCGGGGATATAGCAATCAGCCCCAGCATTTT.

This chain joins TRBV20-1 and TRBJ1-5, with D unresolved. CDR1 is DFQATT and CDR2 is SNEGSKA in the germline V gene (reference sequence). The V end was cut by 4 bases, the J end by 0 bases, with 1 base between. The CDR3 sequence is 11 residues long. CDR3 DNA sequence: TGCAGTGCTACTAGCAATCAGCCCCAGCATTTT. Its translation is CSATSNQPQHF.

The gene calls are TRBV13 and TRBJ1-1, with D hard to call. V was pared by 3 bases and J by 1 base, with 9 bases between. Germline CDR1 reads PRHDT; CDR2 reads FYEKMQ (reference sequence). The CDR3 has 14 amino acids. The CDR3 reads CASSFLTSNTEAFF. CDR3 DNA: TGTGCCAGCAGCTTCCTGACATCGAACACTGAAGCTTTCTTT.

V and J are TRBV9 and TRBJ2-1, with 9 bases matching TRBD2. Losses at the gene ends were 0 bases for V and 10 bases for J; bases not matched to a gene: 8. This CDR3 spans 15 amino acids. Germline V gene sequence: CDR1 SGDLS, CDR2 YYNGEE. CDR3 coding DNA: TGTGCCAGCAGCGTAGAGGGCGGGAGGGCCAGAGAGCAGTTCTTC. This gives the protein CASSVEGGRAREQFF.